Following are 20 T cell receptor beta chains from one sample sequenced in a study of T cells in pancreatic ductal adenocarcinoma. Selected pancreatic ductal adenocarcinoma patients had undergone surgery without neoadjuvant therapy. Sequencing used immunoSEQ multiplex PCR; TCRdb keeps in-frame clones, though not all of them. This table has about 9,000 clones, about nine tenths appearing once. The sample was PBMCs. Source of these receptors: a human donor with pancreatic ductal adenocarcinoma.

The rearrangement uses TRBV7-9 and TRBJ2-5, with D perhaps TRBD1 (6 bases). The CDR3 runs 14 residues. CDR1 and CDR2 from the germline V gene are SEHNR and FQNEAQ (reference sequence). Trimming took 5 bases from V and 4 from J, leaving 14 bases between them. This CDR3 is CASSRSTTGETQYF. Written as DNA, the CDR3 is TGTGCCAGCAGCCGTTCGACGACAGGAGAGACCCAGTACTTC.

The gene calls are TRBV5-6 and TRBJ1-3, with D hard to call. V lost 0 bases, J lost 0 bases, and 7 bases lay in between. The CDR3 extends over 15 amino acids. The germline gives CDR1 SGHDT, CDR2 YYEEEE. The DNA of the CDR3 is TGTGCCAGCAGCTTGGTCCCACTCTCTGGAAACACCATATATTTT. Its protein product is CASSLVPLSGNTIYF.

V gene TRBV4-2 combines with J gene TRBJ2-3; 7 nucleotides agree with TRBD2. Germline loops: CDR1 LGHNA, CDR2 YNFKEQ. Trimming took 1 base from V and 1 from J; bases not matched to a gene: 5. The CDR3 covers 16 residues. The CDR3 bases are TGTGCCAGCAGCCAAGGGACAAGCGGGGGCACAGATACGCAGTATTTT. Residues: CASSQGTSGGTDTQYF.

The gene calls are TRBV7-2 and TRBJ1-5; TRBD1 is a possible D gene (6 bases). V lost 0 bases, J lost 4 bases, and 10 bases lay in between. The V gene's germline CDR1 is SGHTA and CDR2 FQGNSA. The CDR3 extends over 15 amino acids. The DNA of the CDR3 is TGTGCCAGCAGCTTAGCCAGGGGCGGGAATCAGCCCCAGCATTTT. It translates to CASSLARGGNQPQHF.

V and J are TRBV9 and TRBJ2-4; TRBD2 aligns across 10 bases. The CDR3 covers 17 residues. Germline CDR1 is SGDLS and CDR2 is YYNGEE. With V trimmed by 2 bases and J by 3 bases, 8 bases remained unmatched. The CDR3 loop reads CASSVASGSADKNIQYF. The CDR3 DNA reads TGTGCCAGCAGCGTCGCTAGCGGGAGTGCTGACAAAAACATTCAGTACTTC.

The rearrangement uses TRBV6-5 and TRBJ2-2, with D maybe TRBD2 (6 bases). Trimming removed 6 bases at V and 3 bases at J, with 8 bases between. The germline V gene has CDR1 MNHEY and CDR2 SVGAGI. This CDR3 has 13 residues. In nucleotides, the CDR3 is TGTGCCAGCAGGACTAGGGACACCGGGGAGCTGTTTTTT. It translates to CASRTRDTGELFF.

The chain carries TRBV10-3 and TRBJ2-3, with D possibly TRBD1 on 6 matching bases. V gave up 7 bases and J gave up 4 bases, with 12 bases separating them. CDR1 ENHRY and CDR2 SYGVKD come from the germline V gene. The CDR3 contains 13 residues. CDR3 bases: TGTGCCATCACGCCAGGGGATCCAGATACGCAGTATTTT. This gives the protein CAITPGDPDTQYF.

V gene TRBV19 combines with J gene TRBJ2-7; 9 nucleotides line up with TRBD2. Germline lookup yields CDR1 LNHDA and CDR2 SQIVND (reference sequence). CDR3 length equals 14 residues. J lost 2 bases, V lost 4 bases, and 3 bases had no gene match. The chain's CDR3 is CASSNGGRAYEQYF. The CDR3 bases are TGTGCCAGTAGTAATGGCGGGAGGGCCTACGAGCAGTACTTC.

The rearrangement links TRBV2 to TRBJ1-2; TRBD1 is a possible D gene (5 bases). The V end lost 3 bases, the J end lost 3 bases, and 8 bases lay between the germline ends. The CDR3 is made up of 13 amino acids. Germline V gene sequence: CDR1 SNHLY, CDR2 FYNNEI. CDR3 DNA: TGTGCCAGCAGTGATGCGGGGCACTATGGCTACACCTTC. Translated: CASSDAGHYGYTF.

The chain uses TRBV9 and TRBJ2-2; 10 nucleotides line up with TRBD2. With V trimmed by 0 bases and J by 3 bases, 8 bases remained unmatched. CDR3 length: 18 amino acids. Germline lookup yields CDR1 SGDLS and CDR2 YYNGEE. The CDR3 nucleotides are TGTGCCAGCAGCGTAGGAGGAATAGCGGGAGGCCACACCGGGGAGCTGTTTTTT. This gives the protein CASSVGGIAGGHTGELFF.

V and J are TRBV4-3 and TRBJ1-1; 7 bases agree with TRBD1. CDR3 length equals 14 residues. V lost 1 base and J lost 1; bases outside the gene matches: 0. Germline V gene sequence: CDR1 LGHNA, CDR2 YSLEER. CDR3 DNA: TGCGCCAGCAGCCAAGGACAGGGGAACACTGAAGCTTTCTTT. Protein: CASSQGQGNTEAFF.

This sequence joins TRBV5-6 and TRBJ2-7; 11 positions agree with TRBD1. The CDR3 contains 15 residues. Looked up from germline, CDR1 is SGHDT and CDR2 is YYEEEE. Trimming took 3 bases from V and 5 from J; bases not matched to a gene: 7. The CDR3 nucleotides are TGTGCCAGCAGCTGGGGGACAGGGGGAGGCCACGAGCAGTACTTC. Protein: CASSWGTGGGHEQYF. Together with reference TRBV5-6 and TRBJ2-7, the CDR3 gives the full variable domain: DAGVTQSPTHLIKTRGQQVTLRCSPKSGHDTVSWYQQALGQGPQFIFQYYEEEERQRGNFPDRFSGHQFPNYSSELNVNALLLGDSALYLCASSWGTGGGHEQYFGPGTRLTVT.

The chain employs TRBV5-4 and TRBJ2-3, with 9 bases that match TRBD1. This CDR3 spans 16 amino acids. V shed 5 bases and J 0 bases; nucleotides not matched to a gene: 7. Germline V CDR1 and CDR2: SGHNT, YYREEE (reference sequence). The CDR3 DNA reads as TGTGCCAGCAGTTACCCCGGGACAGGGAGCACAGATACGCAGTATTTT. This translates into CASSYPGTGSTDTQYF.

The chain has TRBV5-4 and TRBJ1-1, with 9 bases matching TRBD1. This CDR3 is built from 16 residues. CDR1 is SGHNT and CDR2 is YYREEE in the germline V gene (reference sequence). V lost 4 bases and J lost 4; bases outside the gene matches: 11. CDR3 loop: CASSLKSGTGTTEAFF. The CDR3 region has the DNA TGTGCCAGCAGCCTAAAATCCGGGACAGGGACCACTGAAGCTTTCTTT.

The chain's CDR3 is CSASRTQYF. In DNA form, the CDR3 reads TGCAGTGCTAGTAGGACCCAGTACTTC. V gene TRBV20-1 combines with J gene TRBJ2-5; D is uncertain. Germline CDR1 DFQATT, CDR2 SNEGSKA (reference sequence). V was pared by 3 bases and J by 7 bases, with 3 bases between. The CDR3 runs to 9 residues.

The rearrangement uses TRBV7-2 and TRBJ2-7; D possibly corresponds to TRBD2 (6 bases). The CDR3 runs to 15 residues. V dropped 1 base and J dropped 0 bases, with 10 bases sitting between them. Germline values: CDR1 SGHTA, CDR2 FQGNSA. Here the CDR3 reads CASSLVAGSSYEQYF. CDR3 coding DNA: TGTGCCAGCAGCTTAGTCGCCGGGAGCTCCTACGAGCAGTACTTC.

This clone showed up just a few times. This chain joins TRBV29-1 and TRBJ1-2; 10 bases match TRBD1. J gave up 4 bases and V 5 bases, and 4 bases lay outside the gene matches. The V gene's germline CDR1 is SQVTM and CDR2 ANQGSEA. CDR3 length: 13 amino acids. The CDR3 protein is CSVWTGGSYGYTF. The CDR3 DNA follows: TGCAGCGTTTGGACAGGGGGTTCCTATGGCTACACCTTC.

The chain carries TRBV10-3 and TRBJ2-3, with 9 nucleotides matching TRBD1. The germline V gene encodes CDR1 ENHRY and CDR2 SYGVKD. This CDR3 comprises 16 residues. The V gene end was trimmed by 4 bases and the J gene end by 3 bases; junction bases not matched to a gene: 8. The CDR3 DNA follows: TGTGCCATCAGTGGGAGGACAGGGGACGTAACAGATACGCAGTATTTT. This sequence encodes CAISGRTGDVTDTQYF.

V and J are TRBV6-5 and TRBJ1-2, with a tentative D call TRBD1 (5 bases). The CDR3 totals 14 residues. From germline, CDR1 is MNHEY and CDR2 SVGAGI. With 5 bases removed from V and 0 bases from J, the gap between germline ends came to 10 bases. The CDR3 loop is CASSRDRSNYGYTF. The DNA for the CDR3 is TGTGCCAGCAGTCGAGACAGATCTAACTATGGCTACACCTTC.

The CDR3 reads CASSELTGPYGYTF. DNA of the CDR3: TGTGCCAGCAGTGAATTGACAGGGCCTTACGGCTACACCTTC. The rearrangement links TRBV6-1 to TRBJ1-2; TRBD1 aligns across 7 bases. In germline, CDR1 is MNHNS, CDR2 SASEGT. The CDR3 runs 14 residues. V gave up 2 bases and J gave up 8 bases; unmatched junction bases: 8.